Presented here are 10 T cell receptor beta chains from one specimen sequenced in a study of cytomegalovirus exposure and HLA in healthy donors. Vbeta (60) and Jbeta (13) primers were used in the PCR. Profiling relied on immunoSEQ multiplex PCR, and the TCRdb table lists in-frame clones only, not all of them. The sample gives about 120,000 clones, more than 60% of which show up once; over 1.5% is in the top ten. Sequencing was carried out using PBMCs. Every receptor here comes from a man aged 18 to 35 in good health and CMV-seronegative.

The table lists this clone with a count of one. As DNA, the CDR3 is TGCAGCGTCACTTATCGACTAGCCCTAGGGGAGCAGTTCTTC. The encoded protein is CSVTYRLALGEQFF. This chain joins TRBV29-1 and TRBJ2-1, with 7 positions matching TRBD2. Germline V lookup: CDR1 SQVTM, CDR2 ANQGSEA. The CDR3 totals 14 residues. The V gene end was trimmed by 6 bases and the J gene end by 10 bases; junction bases not matched to a gene: 15.

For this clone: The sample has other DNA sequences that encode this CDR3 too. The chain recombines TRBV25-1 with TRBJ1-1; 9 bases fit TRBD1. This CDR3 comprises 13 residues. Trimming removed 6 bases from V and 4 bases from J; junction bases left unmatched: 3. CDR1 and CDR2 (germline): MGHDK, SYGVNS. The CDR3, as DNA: TGTGCCAGCAGGGACAGGGGATCCACTGAAGCTTTCTTT. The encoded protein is CASRDRGSTEAFF.

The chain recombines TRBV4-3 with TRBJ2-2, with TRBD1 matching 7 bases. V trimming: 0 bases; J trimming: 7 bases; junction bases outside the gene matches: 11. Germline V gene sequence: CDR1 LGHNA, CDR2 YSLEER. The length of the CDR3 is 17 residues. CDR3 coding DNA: TGCGCCAGCAGCCAAGACGATGCCCGACAGGGCCACGGGGAGCTGTTTTTT. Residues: CASSQDDARQGHGELFF.

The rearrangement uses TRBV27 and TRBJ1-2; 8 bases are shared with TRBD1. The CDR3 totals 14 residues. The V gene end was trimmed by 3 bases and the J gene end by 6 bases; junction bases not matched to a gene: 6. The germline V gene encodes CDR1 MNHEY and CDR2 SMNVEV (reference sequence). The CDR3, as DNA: TGTGCCAGCAGTTTCGGACAGGGAATCCATGGCTACACCTTC. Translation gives CASSFGQGIHGYTF.

The CDR3: CASRPGQRNQPQHF. The CDR3, as DNA: TGTGCCAGCAGGCCCGGACAACGCAATCAGCCCCAGCATTTT. The rearrangement uses TRBV7-2 and TRBJ1-5; D perhaps matches TRBD1 (5 bases). Germline V gene data show CDR1 as SGHTA and CDR2 as FQGNSA. Between the trimmed V and J ends, which lost 6 bases and 2 bases, there was a span of 11 bases. This CDR3 is 14 amino acids long. Complete variable domain (other parts from reference TRBV7-2 and TRBJ1-5): GAGVSQSPSNKVTEKGKDVELRCDPISGHTALYWYRQSLGQGLEFLIYFQGNSAPDKSGLPSDRFSAERTGGSVSTLTIQRTQQEDSAVYLCASRPGQRNQPQHFGDGTRLSIL.

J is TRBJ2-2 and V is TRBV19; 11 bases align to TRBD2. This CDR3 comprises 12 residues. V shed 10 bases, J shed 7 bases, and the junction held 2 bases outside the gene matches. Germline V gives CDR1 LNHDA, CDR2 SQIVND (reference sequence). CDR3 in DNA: TGTGCCACCGGGACTAGCGGCGGGGAGCTGTTTTTT. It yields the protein CATGTSGGELFF.

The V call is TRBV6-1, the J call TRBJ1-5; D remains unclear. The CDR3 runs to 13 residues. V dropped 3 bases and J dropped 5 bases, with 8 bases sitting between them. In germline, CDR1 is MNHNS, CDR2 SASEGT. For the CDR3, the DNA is TGTGCCAGCAGTGAGAGCTTCGATCAGCCCCAGCATTTT. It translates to CASSESFDQPQHF.

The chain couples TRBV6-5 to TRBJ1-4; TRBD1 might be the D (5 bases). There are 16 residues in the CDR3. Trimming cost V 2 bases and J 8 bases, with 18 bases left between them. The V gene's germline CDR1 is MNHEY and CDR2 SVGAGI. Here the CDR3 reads CASSYINRPQREKLFF. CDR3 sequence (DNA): TGTGCCAGCAGTTACATAAACAGGCCCCAACGAGAAAAACTGTTTTTT.

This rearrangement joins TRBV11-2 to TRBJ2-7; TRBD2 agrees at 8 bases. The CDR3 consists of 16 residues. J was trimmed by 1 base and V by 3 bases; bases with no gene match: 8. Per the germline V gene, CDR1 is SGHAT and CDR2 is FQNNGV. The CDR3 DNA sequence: TGTGCCAGCAGCTTTGTGGCGGGGGGTTGGTCCTACGAGCAGTACTTC. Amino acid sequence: CASSFVAGGWSYEQYF.

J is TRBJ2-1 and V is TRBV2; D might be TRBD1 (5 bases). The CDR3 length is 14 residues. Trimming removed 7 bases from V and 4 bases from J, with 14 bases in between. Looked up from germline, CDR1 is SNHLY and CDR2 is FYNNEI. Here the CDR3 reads CASKGNTGYNEQFF. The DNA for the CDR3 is TGTGCCAGCAAGGGGAATACTGGTTACAATGAGCAGTTCTTC.